This entry lists 21 T cell receptor beta chains sequenced from one sample in a study of blood T cell repertoires in COVID-19. Measured with immunoSEQ multiplex PCR; TCRdb has only the in-frame clones, and not every one. The data contain around 390,000 clones, approximately 87% of them singletons. The specimen was PBMCs or T cells enriched from blood (not recorded which). The receptors were gathered from a woman aged 45-59 years who had recovered from COVID-19.

This clone came up once. The chain employs TRBV11-2 and TRBJ1-2, with D tentatively TRBD1 (5 bases). Germline V gives CDR1 SGHAT, CDR2 FQNNGV. CDR3 size: 16 residues. Between the trimmed V and J ends, which lost 1 base and 4 bases, there was a span of 16 bases. CDR3 sequence: CASSLGEGRRPYGYTF. The CDR3 DNA sequence: TGTGCCAGCAGCTTAGGGGAGGGGAGGAGACCCTATGGCTACACCTTC.

The chain uses TRBV2 and TRBJ2-1, with 10 bases identical to TRBD2. CDR3 size: 16 residues. Losses at the gene ends were 8 bases for V and 4 bases for J; bases not matched to a gene: 11. CDR1 is SNHLY and CDR2 is FYNNEI in the germline V gene. Written as DNA, the CDR3 is TGTGCCAGCCGTATAGCGGGGGGCCTCCTATACAATGAGCAGTTCTTC. This gives the protein CASRIAGGLLYNEQFF. The full variable domain, completed using reference TRBV2 and TRBJ2-1, is EPEVTQTPSHQVTQMGQEVILRCVPISNHLYFYWYRQILGQKVEFLVSFYNNEISEKSEIFDDQFSVERPDGSNFTLKIRSTKLEDSAMYFCASRIAGGLLYNEQFFGPGTRLTVL.

Points on this clone: This same CDR3 is encoded by further DNA sequences in the sample. This chain uses TRBV29-1 with TRBJ1-1; D is ambiguous. V dropped 6 bases and J dropped 5 bases, with 7 bases sitting between them. Germline V gene lookup returns CDR1 SQVTM and CDR2 ANQGSEA. This CDR3 spans 10 amino acids. The DNA of the CDR3 is TGCAGCGTCGGAGGGACTGAAGCTTTCTTT. Protein sequence: CSVGGTEAFF. The whole variable domain, remainder taken from reference TRBV29-1 and TRBJ1-1, is SAVISQKPSRDICQRGTSLTIQCQVDSQVTMMFWYRQQPGQSLTLIATANQGSEATYESGFVIDKFPISRPNLTFSTLTVSNMSPEDSSIYLCSVGGTEAFFGQGTRLTVV.

The J gene is TRBJ2-1, the V gene TRBV28; a possible D gene is TRBD1 (6 bases). With 3 bases removed from V and 12 bases from J, the gap between germline ends came to 30 bases. CDR1 MDHEN and CDR2 SYDVKM come from the germline V gene. This CDR3 is 18 amino acids long. The CDR3 spells CASSLSTGLSALGDSQFF. CDR3 bases: TGTGCCAGCAGTTTGTCCACAGGGCTATCGGCCCTAGGGGATTCGCAGTTCTTC.

In nucleotides, the CDR3 is TGTGCCAGCAGCTTGGGAGGGACACTAAGACCTTCACCCCTCCACTTT. Amino acid sequence: CASSLGGTLRPSPLHF. V gene TRBV11-2 combines with J gene TRBJ1-6, with a possible D match to TRBD1 (6 bases). The germline V gene encodes CDR1 SGHAT and CDR2 FQNNGV. Trimming stripped 3 bases from V and 9 bases from J, with 18 bases between. This CDR3 contains 16 residues.

This chain links TRBV7-2 with TRBJ2-5, with TRBD2 identical over 12 bases. Germline loops: CDR1 SGHTA, CDR2 FQGNSA. After removal of 4 bases from V and 7 bases from J, the junction contained 13 bases not matched to a gene. The CDR3 runs to 17 residues. CDR3 protein: CASSSGLAGHARGTQYF. The DNA of the CDR3 is TGTGCCAGCAGCTCCGGACTAGCGGGGCACGCGCGGGGGACCCAGTACTTC.

The chain uses TRBV7-2 and TRBJ2-7, with D tentatively TRBD1 (6 bases). The CDR3 loop spans 14 amino acids. Germline lookup yields CDR1 SGHTA and CDR2 FQGNSA. V lost 5 bases and J lost 2, with 13 bases in between. CDR3 residues: CASSKGDGTYEQYF. DNA of the CDR3: TGTGCCAGCAGCAAGGGGGACGGGACCTACGAGCAGTACTTC.

The chain couples TRBV6-5 to TRBJ1-6; 7 bases agree with TRBD1. The CDR3 is 16 amino acids. Germline V gene data show CDR1 as MNHEY and CDR2 as SVGAGI. V lost 4 bases, J lost 0 bases, and 3 bases stayed unmatched. CDR3 amino acids: CASSSGQVSYNSPLHF. CDR3 sequence (DNA): TGTGCCAGCAGTTCAGGACAGGTCTCCTATAATTCACCCCTCCACTTT.

In regard to this clone: Its ends do not fully match the called genes, so a read error is possible. The rearrangement links TRBV3-1 (or the pseudogene TRBV3-2) to TRBJ2-2; D perhaps matches TRBD1 (5 bases). Germline assignment: CDR1 LGHDT and CDR2 YNNKEL (reference sequence). The CDR3 contains 17 residues. The CDR3 protein is CASSQDRKGPNAGELFF. DNA for the CDR3: TGTGCCAGCAGCCAAGATAGGAAGGGGCCGAACGCCGGGGAGCTGTTTTTT.

This chain uses TRBV6-5 with TRBJ1-1, with 8 bases lining up with TRBD1. Germline lookup yields CDR1 MNHEY and CDR2 SVGAGI. CDR3 size: 14 residues. The V gene end was trimmed by 6 bases and the J gene end by 8 bases; junction bases not matched to a gene: 11. CDR3 nucleotides: TGTGCCAGCAGCGAGCCGGGACAGGTTTGGGAAGCTTTCTTT. Translating gives CASSEPGQVWEAFF.

The CDR3: CASSLSFSAFF. The CDR3 region has the DNA TGTGCCAGCAGTTTATCGTTCTCAGCTTTCTTT. This rearrangement joins TRBV28 to TRBJ1-1; D is unclear. Trimming took 1 base from V and 10 from J, leaving 7 bases between them. The CDR3 has 11 amino acids. Germline V CDR1 and CDR2: MDHEN, SYDVKM.

The rearrangement links TRBV28 to TRBJ2-5; possibly TRBD2 for D (6 bases). The CDR3 extends over 14 amino acids. V was cut by 3 bases and J by 4 bases, with 12 bases left in between. Germline CDR1 and CDR2: MDHEN and SYDVKM. The CDR3 DNA reads TGTGCCAGCAGTTTGGGGGGTAGGAGAGAGACCCAGTACTTC. Translated: CASSLGGRRETQYF.

The gene calls are TRBV4-2 and TRBJ1-3, with D hard to call. V was pared by 4 bases and J by 1 base, with 5 bases between. The length of the CDR3 is 13 residues. Germline lookup yields CDR1 LGHNA and CDR2 YNFKEQ. The CDR3 loop reads CASSRESGNTIYF. As DNA, the CDR3 is TGTGCCAGCAGCCGGGAGTCTGGAAACACCATATATTTT.

The CDR3 coding sequence is TGTGCCAGCAGCTTGGAACAGGGCTACGAGCAGTACTTC. It translates to CASSLEQGYEQYF. The chain is built from TRBV5-8 and TRBJ2-7; D may be TRBD1 (6 bases). CDR1 is SGHTS and CDR2 is YDEGEE in the germline V gene. CDR3 length equals 13 residues. Deletions cut 0 bases from V and 3 bases from J, with 7 bases between.

The chain employs TRBV6-5 and TRBJ1-5; perhaps TRBD1 as D (6 bases). Trimming shortened V by 6 bases and J by 6 bases, and 18 bases separated the two germline ends. This CDR3 has 15 amino acids. CDR1 and CDR2 (germline): MNHEY, SVGAGI. The CDR3 region has the DNA TGTGCCAGCAGCCCCGGGAGGGGGGTTGGTCAGCCCCAGCATTTT. Translation gives CASSPGRGVGQPQHF.

This clone was observed a handful of times. The chain links TRBV20-1 to TRBJ2-5, with unresolved D. Germline V gene lookup returns CDR1 DFQATT and CDR2 SNEGSKA (reference sequence). The CDR3 runs to 11 residues. V was pared by 2 bases and J by 4 bases, with 5 bases between. CDR3 amino acids: CSARYGETQYF. The CDR3 DNA reads TGCAGTGCTAGATACGGAGAGACCCAGTACTTC.

V and J are TRBV2 and TRBJ1-2, with D perhaps matching TRBD1 (5 bases). Per germline, CDR1 SNHLY and CDR2 FYNNEI. Trimming left V 3 bases short and J 4 bases short, with 12 bases between. The CDR3 extends over 14 amino acids. DNA of the CDR3: TGTGCCAGCAGTGACCCCCTGGGGGGCTATGGCTACACCTTC. Translation gives CASSDPLGGYGYTF.

The chain is built from TRBV5-1 and TRBJ1-5; a weak D match, TRBD1 (5 bases). Trimming took off 5 bases at V and 2 bases at J, with 14 bases between the two ends. Germline values: CDR1 SGHRS, CDR2 YFSETQ. The CDR3 is made up of 15 amino acids. Here the CDR3 reads CASSPQGGGNQPQHF. The CDR3 nucleotides read TGCGCCAGCAGTCCCCAGGGAGGGGGCAATCAGCCCCAGCATTTT.

V and J are TRBV9 and TRBJ1-3, with 9 bases lining up with TRBD1. This CDR3 contains 17 residues. Germline V gene sequence: CDR1 SGDLS, CDR2 YYNGEE. V lost 4 bases and J lost 7; bases outside the gene matches: 15. For the CDR3, the DNA is TGTGCCAGCAGCCCACGGACAGGGGAGTTGGGTGGGAACACCATATATTTT. Protein product: CASSPRTGELGGNTIYF. Looking up the rest from reference TRBV9 and TRBJ1-3 gives the full variable domain: DSGVTQTPKHLITATGQRVTLRCSPRSGDLSVYWYQQSLDQGLQFLIQYYNGEERAKGNILERFSAQQFPDLHSELNLSSLELGDSALYFCASSPRTGELGGNTIYFGEGSWLTVV.

This clone was found once. The V gene is TRBV5-1, the J gene TRBJ1-2, with TRBD1 matching over 7 bases. The CDR3 is made up of 15 amino acids. CDR1 SGHRS and CDR2 YFSETQ come from the germline V gene. With V trimmed by 3 bases and J by 0 bases, 5 bases remained unmatched. The DNA of the CDR3 is TGCGCCAGCAGCTGGGGCAGGGGGGCTAACTATGGCTACACCTTC. Its protein is CASSWGRGANYGYTF.

V and J are TRBV5-8 and TRBJ1-4; 8 bases are a match to TRBD1. Per the germline V gene, CDR1 is SGHTS and CDR2 is YDEGEE. The CDR3 totals 16 residues. V shed 4 bases, J shed 7 bases, and the junction held 12 bases outside the gene matches. CDR3 protein: CASSMTGVGLAEKLFF. The CDR3, as DNA: TGTGCCAGCAGCATGACAGGGGTAGGATTAGCTGAAAAACTGTTTTTT.